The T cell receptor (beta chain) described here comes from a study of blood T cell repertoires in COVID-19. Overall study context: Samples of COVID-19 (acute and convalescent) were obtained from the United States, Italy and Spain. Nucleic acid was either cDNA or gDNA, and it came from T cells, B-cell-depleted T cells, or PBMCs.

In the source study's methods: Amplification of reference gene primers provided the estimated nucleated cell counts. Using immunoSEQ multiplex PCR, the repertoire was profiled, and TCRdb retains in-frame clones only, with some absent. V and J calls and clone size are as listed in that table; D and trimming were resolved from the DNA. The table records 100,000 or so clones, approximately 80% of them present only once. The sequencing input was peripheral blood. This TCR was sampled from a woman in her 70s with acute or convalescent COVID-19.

CDR3 protein: CASGKGTSGNTIYF. CDR3 DNA: TGTGCCAGCGGAAAAGGGACTTCTGGAAACACCATATATTTT. This chain uses TRBV7-2 with TRBJ1-3, with TRBD1 as a possible D gene (5 bases). The V gene's germline CDR1 is SGHTA and CDR2 FQGNSA. The CDR3 is made up of 14 amino acids. Trimming pared 8 bases from V and 1 base from J, leaving 12 bases between.